This note documents a single TCR beta chain sequence. Every molecule of TCR cDNA had its own unique molecular identifier. TCRdb recomputed calls from the 5' RACE reads with MiXCR, one row per CDR3 protein. The table has about 120,000 distinct CDR3 sequences, 12% seen once; the top ten hold 16%. The data belong to a study of spatial heterogeneity in lung cancer. Across the whole study: A total of approximately 77 untreated early-stage non-small cell lung cancer patients served as donors.

V gave up 3 bases and J gave up 4 bases; unmatched junction bases: 10. This CDR3 has 16 residues. Germline loops: CDR1 LGHDT, CDR2 YNNKEL (reference sequence). Time point specified: blood at routine non-recurrence follow-up after resection. The sequenced material consisted of unsorted whole RNA from tumor, nontumor lung or frozen PBMC. The clonotype was recovered from a male donor with early-stage non-small cell lung cancer. The chain is built from TRBV3-1 and TRBJ2-7; TRBD1 agrees at 9 bases. Material: PBMCs, obtained at follow-up. The CDR3 region is CASSHETGGLPYEQYF. The CDR3 DNA sequence: TGTGCCAGCAGCCACGAGACAGGGGGACTGCCATACGAGCAGTACTTC.